The clone carrying this TCR beta chain has just one count. A read error may account for a junction end that differs from germline. This sample was taken from a study of blood T cell repertoires in COVID-19. At the level of the study: Whether acute or convalescent, the COVID-19 samples came from the United States, Italy and Spain.

Measured with immunoSEQ multiplex PCR; TCRdb has only the in-frame clones, and not every one. This sample has 350,000 to 450,000 clones; roughly 90% occur once, and the top ten carry 1.4%. Enrolled through a virtual design, the participants were between about 18 and 100 years of age and came from around 25 US areas. Categorization into cohorts depended on clinical history that participants reported. Source material: PBMCs or T cells enriched from blood (not recorded which). The receptor was isolated from a woman aged 18 to 35 who had been exposed to COVID-19.

The CDR3 DNA sequence: TGTGCCAGCAGCTACACGGAGTTGGTCTTC. The encoded protein is CASSYTELVF. This chain joins TRBV28 and TRBJ2-1; no reliable D call. Germline CDR1 MDHEN, CDR2 SYDVKM. The CDR3 runs to 10 residues.